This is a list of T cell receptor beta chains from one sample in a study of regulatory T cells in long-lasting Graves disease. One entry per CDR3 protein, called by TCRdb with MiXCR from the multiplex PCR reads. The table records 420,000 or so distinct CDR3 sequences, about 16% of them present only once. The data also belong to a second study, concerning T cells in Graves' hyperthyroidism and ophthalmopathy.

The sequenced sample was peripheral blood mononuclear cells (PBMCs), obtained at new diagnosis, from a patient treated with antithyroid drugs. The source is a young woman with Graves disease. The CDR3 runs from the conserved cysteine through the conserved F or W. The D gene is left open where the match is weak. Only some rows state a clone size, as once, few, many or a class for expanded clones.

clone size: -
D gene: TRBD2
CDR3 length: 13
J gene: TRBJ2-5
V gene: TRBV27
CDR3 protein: CASRVFSGETQYF
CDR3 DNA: TGTGCCAGCAGAGTATTTAGCGGGGAGACCCAGTACTTC

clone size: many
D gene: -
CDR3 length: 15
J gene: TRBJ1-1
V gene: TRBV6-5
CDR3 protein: CASSYSRGADTEAFF
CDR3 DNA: TGTGCCAGCAGTTACTCGCGAGGGGCGGACACTGAAGCTTTCTTT

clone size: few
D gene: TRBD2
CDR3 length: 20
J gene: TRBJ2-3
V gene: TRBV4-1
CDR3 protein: CASSQTGGTSGSLITDTQYF
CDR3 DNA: TGCGCCAGCAGCCAGACGGGGGGAACTAGCGGGAGTTTAATTACAGATACGCAGTATTTT

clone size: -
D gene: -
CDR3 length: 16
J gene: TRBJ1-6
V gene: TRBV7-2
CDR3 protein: CASSLSGTVYNSPLHF
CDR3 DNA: TGTGCCAGCAGCTTATCCGGGACGGTCTATAATTCACCCCTCCACTTT

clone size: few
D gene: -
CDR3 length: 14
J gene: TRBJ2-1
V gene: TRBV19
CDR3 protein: CASTSGLHYNEQFF
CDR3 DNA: TGTGCCAGTACGTCAGGACTCCACTACAATGAGCAGTTCTTC

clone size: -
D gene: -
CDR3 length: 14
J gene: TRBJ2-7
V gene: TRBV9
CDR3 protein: CASSVVDSSYEQYF
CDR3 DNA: TGTGCCAGCAGCGTAGTGGACAGCTCCTACGAGCAGTACTTC

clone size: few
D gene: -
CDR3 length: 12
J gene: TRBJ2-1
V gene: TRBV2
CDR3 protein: CASIRQNNEQFF
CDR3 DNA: TGTGCCAGCATTAGACAGAACAATGAGCAGTTCTTC

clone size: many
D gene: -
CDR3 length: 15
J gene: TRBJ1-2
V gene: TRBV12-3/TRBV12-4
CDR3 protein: CASSTRQAYNYGYTF
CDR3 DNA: TGTGCCAGCAGTACCCGACAGGCCTATAACTATGGCTACACCTTC

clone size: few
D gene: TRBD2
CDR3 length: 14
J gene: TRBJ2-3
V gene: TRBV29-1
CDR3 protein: CSVGAGVSTDTQYF
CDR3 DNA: TGCAGCGTCGGAGCGGGGGTTAGCACAGATACGCAGTATTTT

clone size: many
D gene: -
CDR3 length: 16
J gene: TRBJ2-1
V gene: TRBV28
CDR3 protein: CASSSIATSSYNEQFF
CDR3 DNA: TGTGCCAGCAGTTCCATAGCCACTAGCTCCTACAATGAGCAGTTCTTC

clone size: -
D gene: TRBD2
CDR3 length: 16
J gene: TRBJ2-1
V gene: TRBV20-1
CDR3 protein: CSARVHGREVYNEQFF
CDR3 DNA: TGCAGTGCTAGGGTCCATGGGCGGGAGGTTTACAATGAGCAGTTCTTC

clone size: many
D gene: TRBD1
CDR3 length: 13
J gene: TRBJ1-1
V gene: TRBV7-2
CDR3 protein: CASSPDRGQVAFF
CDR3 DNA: TGTGCCAGCAGCCCGGACAGGGGGCAGGTGGCTTTCTTT

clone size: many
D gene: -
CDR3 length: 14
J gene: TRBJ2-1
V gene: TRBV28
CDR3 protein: CASSFRDVSNEQFF
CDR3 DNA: TGTGCCAGCAGTTTTCGGGACGTGAGCAATGAGCAGTTCTTC

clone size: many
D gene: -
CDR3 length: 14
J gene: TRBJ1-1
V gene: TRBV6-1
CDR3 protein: CASRQTGGVPEAFF
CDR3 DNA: TGTGCCAGCAGACAGACAGGCGGCGTTCCTGAAGCTTTCTTT

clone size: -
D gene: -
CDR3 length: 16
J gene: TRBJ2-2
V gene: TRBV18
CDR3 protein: CASSPQMSENTGELFF
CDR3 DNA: TGTGCCAGCTCACCCCAGATGTCAGAAAACACCGGGGAGCTGTTTTTT

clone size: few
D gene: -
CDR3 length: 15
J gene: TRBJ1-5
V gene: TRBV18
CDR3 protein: CASSPTGPINQPQHF
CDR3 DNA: TGTGCCAGCTCACCTACGGGACCGATCAATCAGCCCCAGCATTTT

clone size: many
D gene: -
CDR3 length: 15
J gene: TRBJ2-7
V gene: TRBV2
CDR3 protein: CASSALWDSPYEQYF
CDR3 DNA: TGTGCCAGCAGTGCTCTTTGGGACTCCCCCTACGAGCAGTACTTC

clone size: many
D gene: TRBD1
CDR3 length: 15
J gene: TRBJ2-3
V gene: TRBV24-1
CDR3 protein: CATSDRTGKIDTQYF
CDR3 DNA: TGTGCCACCAGTGATAGGACAGGGAAGATTGATACGCAGTATTTT

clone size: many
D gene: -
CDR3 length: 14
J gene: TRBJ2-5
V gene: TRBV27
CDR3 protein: CASSLSMGGETQYF
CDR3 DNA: TGTGCCAGCAGTTTATCTATGGGCGGGGAGACCCAGTACTTC

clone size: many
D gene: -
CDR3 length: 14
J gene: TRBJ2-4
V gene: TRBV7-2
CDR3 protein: CASSRAVGLNIQYF
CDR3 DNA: TGTGCCAGCAGCCGAGCGGTCGGTTTAAACATTCAGTACTTC

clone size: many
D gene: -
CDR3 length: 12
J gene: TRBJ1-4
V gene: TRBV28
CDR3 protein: CASSTPGPQLFF
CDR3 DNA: TGTGCCAGCAGCACCCCGGGTCCACAACTGTTTTTT

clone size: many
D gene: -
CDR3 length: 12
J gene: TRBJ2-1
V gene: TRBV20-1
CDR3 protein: CSARVGYNEQFF
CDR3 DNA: TGCAGTGCTAGAGTGGGCTACAATGAGCAGTTCTTC

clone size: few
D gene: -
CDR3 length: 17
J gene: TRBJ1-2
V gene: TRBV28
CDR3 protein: CASSSLSGQGGNYGYTF
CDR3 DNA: TGTGCCAGCAGCTCCCTCTCGGGGCAGGGAGGTAACTATGGCTACACCTTC

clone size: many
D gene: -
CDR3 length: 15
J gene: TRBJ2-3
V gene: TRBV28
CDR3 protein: CASSRDLPSTDTQYF
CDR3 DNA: TGTGCCAGCAGCAGGGACCTACCTAGCACAGATACGCAGTATTTT

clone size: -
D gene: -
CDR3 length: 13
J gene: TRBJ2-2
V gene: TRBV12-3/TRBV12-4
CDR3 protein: CASSSGWFGELFF
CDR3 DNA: TGTGCCAGCAGTTCAGGCTGGTTCGGGGAGCTGTTTTTT

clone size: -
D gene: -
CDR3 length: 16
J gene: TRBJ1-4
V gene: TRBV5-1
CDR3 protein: CASSLLLGRLNEKLFF
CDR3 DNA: TGCGCCAGCAGCTTGTTATTGGGACGGCTTAATGAAAAACTGTTTTTT

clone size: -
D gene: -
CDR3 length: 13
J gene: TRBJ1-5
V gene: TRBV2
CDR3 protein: CASGLGGTQPQHF
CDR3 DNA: TGTGCCAGCGGGTTGGGGGGAACTCAGCCCCAGCATTTT

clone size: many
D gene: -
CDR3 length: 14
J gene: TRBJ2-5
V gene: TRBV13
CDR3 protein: CASSSGQLRETQYF
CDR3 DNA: TGTGCCAGCAGCTCTGGGCAATTGCGGGAGACCCAGTACTTC

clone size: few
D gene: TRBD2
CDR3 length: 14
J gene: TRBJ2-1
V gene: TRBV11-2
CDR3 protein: CASSPGEGINEQFF
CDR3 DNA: TGTGCCAGCAGCCCGGGGGAGGGGATTAATGAGCAGTTCTTC

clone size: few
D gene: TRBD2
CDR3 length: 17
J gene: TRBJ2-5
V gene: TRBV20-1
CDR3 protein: CSARDPASGRARETQYF
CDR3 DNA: TGCAGTGCTAGAGATCCGGCTAGCGGGAGGGCGAGGGAGACCCAGTACTTC

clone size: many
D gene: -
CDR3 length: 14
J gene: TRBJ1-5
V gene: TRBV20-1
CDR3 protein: CSATNPRGNQPQHF
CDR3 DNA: TGCAGTGCCACCAACCCGCGGGGGAATCAGCCCCAGCATTTT

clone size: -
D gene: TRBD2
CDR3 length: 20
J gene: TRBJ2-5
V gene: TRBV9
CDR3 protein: CASSSYESGTSGRSGETQYF
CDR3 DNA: TGTGCCAGCAGCTCCTACGAAAGTGGGACTAGCGGGAGGTCGGGGGAGACCCAGTACTTC